Below, 30 T cell receptor beta chains from the same sample are listed, as sequenced in a study of T cell responses to AZD1222 COVID-19 vaccine (dated by TCRdb to about 2021). The library was made by the immunoSEQ multiplex PCR assay. TCRdb took over this immuneACCESS table, retaining in-frame rearrangements with V and J assigned. Such tables are incomplete; in checked studies, under half of the missing clones stem from an unresolved V gene, and the remainder is unexplained. This sample comprises approximately 130,000 clones, nearly 90% of them detected only once. Around a tenth of the sample is held by the ten biggest clonotypes. In light of the paper, this sample's time point label describes: about 28 days (+/-7) after the second vaccine dose. Sample: peripheral blood, taken 28 days after the second AZD1222 dose. Source of these receptors: an adult who received the AZD1222 COVID-19 vaccine.

This clone was detected ten times or more. Here the CDR3 DNA reads TGTGCCAGCAGGGTCATGGGGGAGGGGGAGACCCAGTACTTC. Encoded protein: CASRVMGEGETQYF. The chain couples TRBV5-4 to TRBJ2-5; TRBD2 agrees at 7 bases. Germline values: CDR1 SGHNT, CDR2 YYREEE (reference sequence). The CDR3 sequence is 14 residues long. Losses at the gene ends were 5 bases for V and 5 bases for J; bases not matched to a gene: 9.

In this sample, this clone turned up a few times. The chain combines TRBV15 with TRBJ1-1; no clear D. Germline assignment: CDR1 LNHNV and CDR2 YYDKDF (reference sequence). The germline V and J ends were trimmed by 1 base and 2 bases, with 8 bases remaining between them. This CDR3 has 14 residues. DNA of the CDR3: TGTGCCACCAGCAGAGGAGGCGAAAACACTGAAGCTTTCTTT. Encoded protein: CATSRGGENTEAFF. Filled out from reference TRBV15 and TRBJ1-1, the complete variable domain reads DAMVIQNPRYQVTQFGKPVTLSCSQTLNHNVMYWYQQKSSQAPKLLFHYYDKDFNNEADTPDNFQSRRPNTSFCFLDIRSPGLGDTAMYLCATSRGGENTEAFFGQGTRLTVV.

The CDR3 loop is CASSQGQVIIRGYTF. CDR3 coding DNA: TGTGCCAGCAGCCAAGGACAGGTGATAATTAGGGGCTACACCTTC. V is TRBV28 and J is TRBJ1-2; TRBD1 matches at 7 bases. CDR1 MDHEN and CDR2 SYDVKM come from the germline V gene. The V gene end was trimmed by 6 bases and the J gene end by 8 bases; junction bases not matched to a gene: 15. This CDR3 is 15 amino acids long.

The V call is TRBV4-1, the J call TRBJ1-2; D possibly corresponds to TRBD1 (6 bases). The V and J ends lost 2 bases and 2 bases respectively, with 9 bases between them. Germline CDR1 reads MGHRA; CDR2 reads YSYEKL. The CDR3 extends over 14 amino acids. Here the CDR3 reads CASSQTGQNYGYTF. The CDR3 region has the DNA TGCGCCAGCAGCCAAACCGGACAGAACTATGGCTACACCTTC.

The chain recombines TRBV9 with TRBJ2-2; TRBD1 agrees at 9 bases. The CDR3 has 16 amino acids. J gave up 2 bases and V 3 bases, and 5 bases lay outside the gene matches. Germline values: CDR1 SGDLS, CDR2 YYNGEE. The CDR3 DNA is TGTGCCAGCAGCGGTACAGGGGGCGCAAACACCGGGGAGCTGTTTTTT. Its translation is CASSGTGGANTGELFF.

The rearrangement joins TRBV9 to TRBJ2-1, with no clear D. There are 19 residues in the CDR3. V gave up 2 bases and J gave up 2 bases, with 23 bases separating them. CDR1 SGDLS and CDR2 YYNGEE come from the germline V gene. The CDR3 sequence: CASSVNEPGGFHPYNEQFF. The CDR3 region has the DNA TGTGCCAGCAGCGTCAATGAACCTGGTGGCTTCCACCCCTACAATGAGCAGTTCTTC.

The chain employs TRBV5-4 and TRBJ2-5; 12 nucleotides agree with TRBD2. Trimming removed 6 bases from V and 2 bases from J; junction bases left unmatched: 14. Germline V CDR1 and CDR2: SGHNT, YYREEE (reference sequence). The length of the CDR3 is 18 residues. In DNA, the CDR3 is TGTGCCAGCACCCGTGGTCTAGCGGGAGGGAGGGGGCAAGAGACCCAGTACTTC. This sequence encodes CASTRGLAGGRGQETQYF. Based on the CDR3 plus reference TRBV5-4 and TRBJ2-5, the full variable domain is ETGVTQSPTHLIKTRGQQVTLRCSSQSGHNTVSWYQQALGQGPQFIFQYYREEENGRGNFPPRFSGLQFPNYSSELNVNALELDDSALYLCASTRGLAGGRGQETQYFGPGTRLLVL.

This chain links TRBV9 with TRBJ1-2; D gene uncertain. The germline V gene encodes CDR1 SGDLS and CDR2 YYNGEE. The V end was cut by 0 bases, the J end by 0 bases, with 15 bases between. The CDR3 covers 17 residues. CDR3 protein: CASSVVDRVGTNYGYTF. The CDR3 DNA reads as TGTGCCAGCAGCGTAGTGGATCGGGTAGGAACTAACTATGGCTACACCTTC.

This chain connects TRBV4-3 to TRBJ2-7, with 9 bases matching TRBD1. V lost 0 bases, J lost 6 bases, and 3 bases stayed unmatched. Germline V lookup: CDR1 LGHNA, CDR2 YSLEER. The CDR3 runs to 14 residues. CDR3 residues: CASSQDGTGIEQYF. The DNA for the CDR3 is TGCGCCAGCAGCCAAGACGGGACAGGGATCGAGCAGTACTTC.

DNA of the CDR3: TGCGCCAGCAGCCTAGGGACTAGCGGGGGGGATACGCAGTATTTT. It specifies CASSLGTSGGDTQYF. The V and J genes are TRBV5-1 and TRBJ2-3; 15 nucleotides line up with TRBD2. CDR1 is SGHRS and CDR2 is YFSETQ in the germline V gene. V trimming: 4 bases; J trimming: 6 bases; junction bases outside the gene matches: 3. The CDR3 length is 15 residues.

V is TRBV6-5 and J is TRBJ1-1; a weak D match, TRBD1 (5 bases). V lost 0 bases and J 0 bases, leaving 8 bases between the germline ends. CDR1 is MNHEY, CDR2 SVGAGI, per germline. The CDR3 has 15 residues. CDR3 residues: CASSYSGALNTEAFF. DNA for the CDR3: TGTGCCAGCAGTTACTCTGGGGCACTGAACACTGAAGCTTTCTTT.

The rearrangement links TRBV30 to TRBJ1-4, with a tentative D call TRBD1 (6 bases). Trimming cost V 1 base and J 5 bases, with 11 bases left between them. This CDR3 contains 14 residues. In germline, CDR1 is GTSNPN, CDR2 SVGIG (reference sequence). CDR3 in DNA: TGTGCCTGGAGTGAGATACAGGGAAATGAAAAACTGTTTTTT. Its protein is CAWSEIQGNEKLFF. The whole variable domain, filled in from reference TRBV30 and TRBJ1-4, reads SQTIHQWPATLVQPVGSPLSLECTVEGTSNPNLYWYRQAAGRGLQLLFYSVGIGQISSEVPQNLSASRPQDRQFILSSKKLLLSDSGFYLCAWSEIQGNEKLFFGSGTQLSVL.

The chain employs TRBV5-5 and TRBJ2-5; TRBD1 might be the D (6 bases). In germline, CDR1 is SGHKS, CDR2 YYEKEE (reference sequence). Trimming removed 1 base from V and 5 bases from J, with 9 bases in between. The CDR3 sequence is 13 residues long. The CDR3 bases are TGTGCCAGCAGCTTGAGGGGGTCGGAGACCCAGTACTTC. Residues: CASSLRGSETQYF.

The chain recombines TRBV30 with TRBJ1-6; no definite D call. Germline V gene lookup returns CDR1 GTSNPN and CDR2 SVGIG (reference sequence). Trimming took off 4 bases at V and 0 bases at J, with 7 bases between the two ends. The CDR3 consists of 14 residues. The chain's CDR3 is CAWTLISYNSPLHF. The DNA for the CDR3 is TGTGCCTGGACCCTGATCTCCTATAATTCACCCCTCCACTTT.

This chain links TRBV15 with TRBJ1-1; D perhaps matches TRBD1 (5 bases). Trimming stripped 0 bases from V and 0 bases from J, with 14 bases between. CDR3 length equals 17 residues. Germline values: CDR1 LNHNV, CDR2 YYDKDF (reference sequence). CDR3 sequence: CATSRDRYGTLNTEAFF. The CDR3 DNA reads TGTGCCACCAGCAGAGATCGTTACGGGACTTTGAACACTGAAGCTTTCTTT.

The gene calls are TRBV2 and TRBJ1-6, with D unresolved. The V gene's germline CDR1 is SNHLY and CDR2 FYNNEI. The V end was cut by 3 bases, the J end by 9 bases, with 12 bases between. The CDR3 has 14 residues. The DNA for the CDR3 is TGTGCCAGCAGTGAGCTAGGAAGCCCTTCACCCCTCCACTTT. Its translation: CASSELGSPSPLHF.

This sequence joins TRBV5-8 and TRBJ1-6; a possible D gene is TRBD1 (6 bases). CDR3 length: 14 amino acids. V lost 2 bases and J lost 8, with 11 bases in between. Germline V gene data show CDR1 as SGHTS and CDR2 as YDEGEE. The CDR3 sequence is CASSLGGGDSPLHF. The CDR3 DNA sequence: TGTGCCAGCAGCTTAGGGGGTGGTGATTCACCCCTCCACTTT.

V and J are TRBV2 and TRBJ2-2; D remains ambiguous. The CDR3 consists of 14 residues. With 5 bases removed from V and 5 bases from J, the gap between germline ends came to 12 bases. CDR1 is SNHLY, CDR2 FYNNEI, per germline. In DNA form, the CDR3 reads TGTGCCAGCAGTCCCACGACCGGGACCGGGGAGCTGTTTTTT. This encodes CASSPTTGTGELFF.

The rearrangement links TRBV19 to TRBJ1-1; D ambiguous. The CDR3 consists of 14 residues. In germline, CDR1 is LNHDA, CDR2 SQIVND (reference sequence). Trimming removed 5 bases at V and 1 base at J, with 11 bases between. The CDR3 loop reads CASSPQGGNTEAFF. In nucleotides, the CDR3 is TGTGCCAGTAGTCCCCAAGGTGGGAACACTGAAGCTTTCTTT.

This clone was found a few times. This rearrangement joins TRBV7-7 to TRBJ1-1, with 8 bases that match TRBD1. Losses at the gene ends were 5 bases for V and 0 bases for J; bases not matched to a gene: 8. CDR1 SSHAT and CDR2 FNYEAQ come from the germline V gene (reference sequence). The CDR3 length is 16 residues. The CDR3 nucleotides read TGTGCCAGCAGCCAGTGGCAGGGGGCCATGAACACTGAAGCTTTCTTT. Protein sequence: CASSQWQGAMNTEAFF.

The V gene is TRBV5-1, the J gene TRBJ2-2; the match to TRBD2 covers 16 bases. The length of the CDR3 is 17 residues. Germline values: CDR1 SGHRS, CDR2 YFSETQ. With V trimmed by 4 bases and J by 4 bases, 4 bases remained unmatched. CDR3 protein: CASSPGTSGRGTGELFF. The CDR3 region has the DNA TGCGCCAGCAGCCCCGGGACTAGCGGGAGGGGCACCGGGGAGCTGTTTTTT.

The chain recombines TRBV6-1 with TRBJ1-6; D gene unclear. Trimming took 3 bases from V and 16 from J, leaving 13 bases between them. CDR3 size: 12 residues. The germline V gene has CDR1 MNHNS and CDR2 SASEGT. CDR3 amino acids: CASSEARVQLHF. The CDR3 bases are TGTGCCAGCAGTGAGGCGCGGGTACAGCTCCACTTT.

The gene calls are TRBV2 and TRBJ1-2, with 7 positions matching TRBD1. Trimming cost V 2 bases and J 7 bases; bases outside gene matches: 16. Looked up from germline, CDR1 is SNHLY and CDR2 is FYNNEI. This CDR3 contains 17 residues. The CDR3 DNA reads TGTGCCAGCAGTGAACGGGACAGCTTAACCTCTACTGGTGGCTACACCTTC. Translation gives CASSERDSLTSTGGYTF.

The chain carries TRBV27 and TRBJ1-2, with 7 bases aligning to TRBD1. Per the germline V gene, CDR1 is MNHEY and CDR2 is SMNVEV (reference sequence). There are 13 residues in the CDR3. Trimming removed 3 bases from V and 3 bases from J; junction bases left unmatched: 1. The CDR3 loop is CASSFTGDYGYTF. The CDR3 DNA reads TGTGCCAGCAGTTTCACAGGGGACTATGGCTACACCTTC.

The V gene is TRBV18, the J gene TRBJ2-3; 8 bases match TRBD2. The ends lost 3 bases at V and 0 bases at J; junction bases unmatched: 8. The CDR3 consists of 17 residues. Per the germline V gene, CDR1 is KGHSH and CDR2 is LQKENI. Here the CDR3 reads CASSPTPLAGSTDTQYF. Written as DNA, the CDR3 is TGTGCCAGCTCACCTACCCCCTTAGCGGGGAGCACAGATACGCAGTATTTT.

The chain uses TRBV27 and TRBJ1-1; D might be TRBD1 (5 bases). V was shortened by 5 bases and J by 6 bases, with 16 bases between the two germline ends. From germline, CDR1 is MNHEY and CDR2 SMNVEV (reference sequence). The CDR3 is 14 residues long. CDR3 coding DNA: TGTGCCAGCAGTCCCCGGCGGGTGGGGGCTGAAGCTTTCTTT. This gives the protein CASSPRRVGAEAFF.

The rearrangement joins TRBV20-1 to TRBJ2-1, with D perhaps TRBD1 or TRBD2 (5 bases each). V was pared by 3 bases and J by 0 bases, with 9 bases between. The CDR3 is 14 residues long. CDR1 is DFQATT, CDR2 SNEGSKA, per germline (reference sequence). In DNA form, the CDR3 reads TGCAGTGCTAGTCGGGGCAGCTCCTACAATGAGCAGTTCTTC. Translating gives CSASRGSSYNEQFF.

V usage is TRBV7-2 and J usage is TRBJ1-4; D is undetermined. From germline, CDR1 is SGHTA and CDR2 FQGNSA. The CDR3 spans 15 residues. Trimming removed 1 base at V and 4 bases at J, with 10 bases between. The CDR3 nucleotides read TGTGCCAGCAGCTTAGGAGGGCTTGGTAATGAAAAACTGTTTTTT. Amino acids: CASSLGGLGNEKLFF.

The CDR3 nucleotides are TGTGCCAGCTCGCCCTCTCGGGCGATCCTAGACGAGCAGTACTTC. Protein: CASSPSRAILDEQYF. The chain links TRBV18 to TRBJ2-7; no reliable D call. Germline V gives CDR1 KGHSH, CDR2 LQKENI. V dropped 6 bases and J dropped 5 bases, with 20 bases sitting between them. There are 15 residues in the CDR3. The whole variable domain, filled in from reference TRBV18 and TRBJ2-7, reads NAGVMQNPRHLVRRRGQEARLRCSPMKGHSHVYWYRQLPEEGLKFMVYLQKENIIDESGMPKERFSAEFPKEGPSILRIQQVVRGDSAAYFCASSPSRAILDEQYFGPGTRLTVT.

V gene TRBV7-9 combines with J gene TRBJ2-7; possible D gene TRBD1, 6 bases. This CDR3 is built from 16 residues. Germline loops: CDR1 SEHNR, CDR2 FQNEAQ (reference sequence). Trimming took off 1 base at V and 0 bases at J, with 13 bases between the two ends. CDR3 in amino acids: CASSLVQGSPSYEQYF. Written as DNA, the CDR3 is TGTGCCAGCAGCTTAGTACAGGGATCCCCCTCCTACGAGCAGTACTTC. Looking up the rest from reference TRBV7-9 and TRBJ2-7 gives the full variable domain: DTGVSQNPRHKITKRGQNVTFRCDPISEHNRLYWYRQTLGQGPEFLTYFQNEAQLEKSRLLSDRFSAERPKGSFSTLEIQRTEQGDSAMYLCASSLVQGSPSYEQYFGPGTRLTVT.